Listed below are T cell receptor beta chains from one sample, sequenced in a study of shared clonotypes between healthy human individuals. Some clones are missing from TCRdb's copy, which holds only in-frame ones; the method was immunoSEQ multiplex PCR. Altogether a few million clones are present, approximately 93% being singletons, with the ten largest covering about 0.39%. The material sequenced was naive CD4+ T cells from PBMCs. Receptors were obtained from a man aged 18 to 35 in good health. Some clones in this sample may be carry-over from other donors' samples. CDR3s leave out the opening cysteine and the closing phenylalanine or tryptophan. The order of the fields is V gene, D gene, CDR3 protein. The D gene is left open where the match is weak.

v_call: TRBV11-3; d_call: -; cdr3_aa: ASSLSYGELF
v_call: TRBV5-1; d_call: TRBD1; cdr3_aa: ASSYLTGAPEQF
v_call: TRBV28; d_call: TRBD2; cdr3_aa: ASIPGLAGGRLSGANVLT
v_call: TRBV14; d_call: -; cdr3_aa: ASSQDRRLLTDTQY
v_call: TRBV28; d_call: TRBD1; cdr3_aa: ASSAPGTGDYEQY
v_call: TRBV7-4; d_call: -; cdr3_aa: ASSSRDGQNTEAF
v_call: TRBV28; d_call: TRBD2; cdr3_aa: ASTLGLAEAGEQY
v_call: TRBV5-1; d_call: -; cdr3_aa: ASSSRGDEQY
v_call: TRBV6-1; d_call: -; cdr3_aa: ASTGRSTNTQY
v_call: TRBV6-5; d_call: -; cdr3_aa: ASGSYNEQF
v_call: TRBV28; d_call: -; cdr3_aa: ASTLGGRISNQPQH
v_call: TRBV28; d_call: -; cdr3_aa: ASNRDTYEQY
v_call: TRBV28; d_call: TRBD1; cdr3_aa: ASSPQTGAGYT
v_call: TRBV7-3; d_call: -; cdr3_aa: ASSLGSGSDTQY
v_call: TRBV27; d_call: TRBD1; cdr3_aa: ASSGPPGQGAEQY
v_call: TRBV5-1; d_call: TRBD2; cdr3_aa: ASSPAGTSGRPVRNEQY
v_call: TRBV7-2; d_call: -; cdr3_aa: ASSPAHQETQY
v_call: TRBV28; d_call: -; cdr3_aa: ASSLKAPDTQY
v_call: TRBV10-3; d_call: -; cdr3_aa: AIRDSSNQPQH
v_call: TRBV30; d_call: TRBD1; cdr3_aa: AWSAGQKLYGYT
v_call: TRBV5-5; d_call: TRBD2; cdr3_aa: ASSSRRLAETYEQY
v_call: TRBV9; d_call: -; cdr3_aa: ASSDRQIGNTIY
v_call: TRBV4-1; d_call: -; cdr3_aa: ASSQVRQVGGYT
v_call: TRBV6-6; d_call: -; cdr3_aa: ASSYSDLNTEAF
v_call: TRBV6-6; d_call: TRBD2; cdr3_aa: ASSYVAGGRYEQY
v_call: TRBV10-3; d_call: TRBD1; cdr3_aa: AISAQGAPGGYT
v_call: TRBV7-9; d_call: TRBD2; cdr3_aa: ASSRIGLGQLNEQF
v_call: TRBV27; d_call: TRBD2; cdr3_aa: ASSLGRAYAPYEQF
v_call: TRBV5-1; d_call: -; cdr3_aa: ASSLGLAGEYGYT
v_call: TRBV7-9; d_call: TRBD2; cdr3_aa: ASSPPRGVRGTQY
v_call: TRBV7-6; d_call: -; cdr3_aa: ASSVYLSSYNEQF
v_call: TRBV5-6; d_call: -; cdr3_aa: ASAPLNGDGGYT
v_call: TRBV4-3; d_call: TRBD2; cdr3_aa: ASSQARLGLAGGSEETQY
v_call: TRBV18; d_call: -; cdr3_aa: ASSPPSDTQY
v_call: TRBV5-4; d_call: -; cdr3_aa: ASSLGEGEQY
v_call: TRBV5-1; d_call: -; cdr3_aa: ASSTGTPTANYGYT
v_call: TRBV7-7; d_call: -; cdr3_aa: ASSSDYNNEQF
v_call: TRBV5-1; d_call: -; cdr3_aa: ASSLDWKKETQY
v_call: TRBV5-4; d_call: TRBD2; cdr3_aa: ASSLGGLAGNTGELF
v_call: TRBV6-1; d_call: -; cdr3_aa: ASSERGDNEQF
v_call: TRBV7-9; d_call: -; cdr3_aa: ASSPRGVNEQF
v_call: TRBV28; d_call: -; cdr3_aa: ASRTDGPTSYEQY
v_call: TRBV4-3; d_call: -; cdr3_aa: ASSQDMQGGNEQF
v_call: TRBV28; d_call: -; cdr3_aa: ASTPGAGITDTQY
v_call: TRBV28; d_call: -; cdr3_aa: ASSITDTQY
v_call: TRBV6-5; d_call: -; cdr3_aa: ASSYSGARTGNTIY
v_call: TRBV6-5; d_call: -; cdr3_aa: ASSYSGRMNTEAF
v_call: TRBV30; d_call: -; cdr3_aa: AWSSGGLNMGPAEAF
v_call: TRBV4-3; d_call: -; cdr3_aa: ASSQDPGNEQY
v_call: TRBV5-1; d_call: -; cdr3_aa: ASSWRGVQETQY
v_call: TRBV5-4; d_call: TRBD1; cdr3_aa: ASSLADRAGNTIY
v_call: TRBV5-1; d_call: -; cdr3_aa: ASSLGQSLEGYT
v_call: TRBV2; d_call: -; cdr3_aa: ASRDPGIYEQY
v_call: TRBV29-1; d_call: TRBD2; cdr3_aa: SVGPRLAGENEQF
v_call: TRBV5-1; d_call: -; cdr3_aa: ASSLEAPETQY
v_call: TRBV27; d_call: TRBD2; cdr3_aa: ASSLSASGSTNEQY
v_call: TRBV19; d_call: TRBD1; cdr3_aa: ASGITGQINYGYT
v_call: TRBV5-4; d_call: -; cdr3_aa: ASRQAPSRSYEQY
v_call: TRBV7-2; d_call: TRBD1; cdr3_aa: ASSTSDRGRGEKLF